The clone carrying this T cell receptor beta chain was detected only a few times. This record belongs to a study of shared T cell receptors in the human thymus. Some clones are missing from TCRdb's copy, which holds only in-frame ones; the method was immunoSEQ multiplex PCR. Here the sample spans roughly 550,000 clones, about 84% being singletons. V was pared by 0 bases and J by 2 bases, with 2 bases of the junction left unmatched. CDR1 is MNHEY, CDR2 SVGAGI, per germline. The CDR3 is 16 residues long. These data were likewise used in another study, on human thymus T cells. Per that study: Corrective surgery for congenital heart defects was being performed on the healthy Finnish infants who were the donors. V and J gene usage appeared biased in thymic and blood repertoires. Related research has reported that thymic repertoires overlap highly among unrelated individuals.

This receptor was taken from a boy in the first two years of life with a congenital heart defect. The V gene is TRBV6-5, the J gene TRBJ2-5; 11 bases are a match to TRBD1. Source material: thymocytes. The CDR3 loop reads CASSYSGTGGQETQYF. The CDR3 DNA reads TGTGCCAGCAGTTACTCCGGGACAGGGGGACAAGAGACCCAGTACTTC.